The source of this TCR beta chain is a study of blood T cell repertoires in COVID-19. As originally analysed: Reference gene primer amplification in the assay estimated nucleated cell counts. Some clones are missing from TCRdb's copy, which holds only in-frame ones; the method was immunoSEQ multiplex PCR. The V and J calls and the clone size are those of that table, but D and trimming were determined from the DNA. Among some 350,000 clones, about 83% were seen once, and the ten largest hold 2.5% to 3%. V dropped 2 bases and J dropped 5; count of bases not matched to a gene: 9. The CDR3 is 15 residues long. In germline, CDR1 is GTSNPN, CDR2 SVGIG (reference sequence).

The receptor was derived from a man aged 25-45 years with active or convalescent COVID-19. What was sequenced was peripheral blood. V usage is TRBV30 and J usage is TRBJ2-3; 8 nucleotides align to TRBD1. CDR3 protein: CAWSPMGQVGDTQYF. In DNA form, the CDR3 reads TGTGCCTGGAGTCCCATGGGACAGGTGGGAGATACGCAGTATTTT.